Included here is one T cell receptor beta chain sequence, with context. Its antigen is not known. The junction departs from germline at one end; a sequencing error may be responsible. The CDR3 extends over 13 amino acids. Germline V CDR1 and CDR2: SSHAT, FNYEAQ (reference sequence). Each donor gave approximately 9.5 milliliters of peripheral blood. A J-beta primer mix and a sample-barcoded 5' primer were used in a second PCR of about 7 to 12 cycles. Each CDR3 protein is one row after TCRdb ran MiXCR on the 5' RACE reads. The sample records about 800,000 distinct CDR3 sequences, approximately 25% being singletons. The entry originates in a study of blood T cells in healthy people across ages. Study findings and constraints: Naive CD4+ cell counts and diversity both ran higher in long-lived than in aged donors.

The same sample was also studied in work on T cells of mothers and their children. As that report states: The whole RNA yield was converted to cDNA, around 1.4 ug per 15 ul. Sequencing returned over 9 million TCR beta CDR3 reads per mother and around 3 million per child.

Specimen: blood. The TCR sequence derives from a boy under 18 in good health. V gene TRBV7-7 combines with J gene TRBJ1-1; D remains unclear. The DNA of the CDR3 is TGTGCTAGCAGCTTAAAGGGCGGTACTGAAGCTTTCTTT. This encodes CASSLKGGTEAFF.